Listed here are 18 T cell receptor beta chains from one sample, sequenced in a study of post-analysis software for immune sequencing data. No antigen has been identified for these receptors. Unique molecular identifiers tagged the TCR beta cDNA libraries. TCRdb independently ran MiXCR on the PCR reads; one entry per CDR3 protein. The table has approximately 690,000 distinct CDR3 sequences, about 60% seen once; the top ten hold roughly 12%. Study results and caveats: With TRBV5-6, TRBV5-1 and TRBV20-1 included, several TRBV segments were more frequent in patients than in controls.

Source material: blood. The origin of the receptors is a girl aged 2 to 9 with multiple sclerosis.

The sample holds a few counts of this clonotype. This sequence joins TRBV7-9 and TRBJ2-1, with D possibly matching TRBD2 (6 bases). Per the germline V gene, CDR1 is SEHNR and CDR2 is FQNEAQ (reference sequence). The CDR3 has 17 residues. V shed 5 bases and J shed 12 bases, with 29 bases lying between them. CDR3 loop: CASSPAASGSNNEGQFF. For the CDR3, the DNA is TGTGCCAGCAGCCCAGCGGCCAGCGGGTCTAACAATGAGGGGCAGTTCTTC.

Note on this clonotype: Germline and junction disagree at one end, which may indicate a read error. This chain uses TRBV14 with TRBJ2-7; D may be TRBD1 (6 bases). The CDR3 covers 16 residues. CDR1 and CDR2 from the germline V gene are SGHDN and FVKESK. CDR3 sequence: CASNQGPDSPPYEQYF. CDR3 in DNA: TGTGCCAGCAACCAAGGCCCGGACAGTCCTCCCTACGAGCAGTACTTC.

This clonotype was seen once. V and J are TRBV12-3 or TRBV12-4 and TRBJ2-1; possible D gene TRBD2, 5 bases. This CDR3 region has 14 residues. With 7 bases removed from V and 4 bases from J, the gap between germline ends came to 14 bases. The CDR3 reads CASTGTDSYNEQFF. CDR3 nucleotides: TGTGCCAGCACCGGAACGGACTCATACAATGAGCAGTTCTTC.

This chain connects TRBV6-5 to TRBJ2-2; TRBD2 is a possible D gene (6 bases). Trimming stripped 6 bases from V and 3 bases from J, with 17 bases between. Germline CDR1 is MNHEY and CDR2 is SVGAGI. The CDR3 runs to 16 residues. As DNA, the CDR3 is TGTGCCAGCAGCGTAGAGGGGACTGGAGACACCGGGGAGCTGTTTTTT. Translating it yields CASSVEGTGDTGELFF.

The genes are TRBV6-2 or TRBV6-3 and TRBJ2-1; possible D gene TRBD1, 6 bases. This CDR3 is 14 amino acids long. V lost 10 bases and J 1 base, leaving 14 bases between the germline ends. The germline gives CDR1 MNHEY, CDR2 SVGEGT. The CDR3 reads CATEGGPSYNEQFF. CDR3 nucleotides: TGTGCCACCGAAGGGGGACCATCCTACAATGAGCAGTTCTTC.

A word on this clonotype: Given the absence of the conserved phenylalanine or tryptophan at the CDR3 end, a read error is likely. This chain links TRBV10-3 with TRBJ1-5, with D possibly TRBD1 on 5 matching bases. Germline CDR1 is ENHRY and CDR2 is SYGVKD. The V gene lost 0 bases and the J gene lost 3 bases, with 9 bases spanning the gap. This CDR3 is built from 15 residues. CDR3: CAISESGRANQPQHC. CDR3 sequence (DNA): TGTGCCATCAGTGAGTCGGGCAGGGCCAATCAGCCCCAGCATTGT.

The chain employs TRBV15 and TRBJ1-5; D uncertain. Germline V gene lookup returns CDR1 LNHNV and CDR2 YYDKDF (reference sequence). The CDR3 length is 15 residues. V lost 1 base, J lost 5 bases, and 12 bases lay in between. Here the CDR3 reads CATSRASSLYQPQHF. The CDR3 DNA follows: TGTGCCACCAGCAGAGCGTCTTCGTTGTATCAGCCCCAGCATTTT.

This clonotype occurred a few times. This chain joins TRBV7-2 and TRBJ1-6; 7 bases map to TRBD1. CDR1 is SGHTA and CDR2 is FQGNSA in the germline V gene. The CDR3 has 14 amino acids. The trim removed 2 bases at V and 7 bases at J, leaving 2 bases unmatched. This CDR3 is CASSLKGANSPLHF. The CDR3 DNA is TGTGCCAGCAGCTTAAAGGGGGCGAATTCACCCCTCCACTTT.

J is TRBJ2-1 and V is TRBV20-1; TRBD2 matches 9 bases. Germline trimming cut 2 bases from V and 6 bases from J; bases unmatched to any gene: 8. CDR1 is DFQATT and CDR2 is SNEGSKA in the germline V gene (reference sequence). The CDR3 is made up of 15 amino acids. The CDR3 region has the DNA TGCAGTGCTAGATCGTCTCTAGCGGGGAGCAATGAGCAGTTCTTC. This codes for CSARSSLAGSNEQFF.

The J gene is TRBJ2-1, the V gene TRBV20-1; maybe TRBD2 (5 bases). The CDR3 extends over 14 amino acids. V lost 6 bases and J 3 bases, leaving 15 bases between the germline ends. CDR1 is DFQATT, CDR2 SNEGSKA, per germline (reference sequence). This chain's CDR3 is CSARPRTGYNEQFF. The CDR3 region has the DNA TGCAGTGCCAGACCCCGGACTGGCTACAATGAGCAGTTCTTC.

This clonotype was counted only a few times. V gene TRBV7-2 combines with J gene TRBJ1-1; no clear D. The CDR3 consists of 15 residues. Germline V lookup: CDR1 SGHTA, CDR2 FQGNSA. V lost 3 bases to trimming and J lost 4 bases, with 15 bases between them. The DNA of the CDR3 is TGTGCCAGCAGCTTGGTCGGGTCCTGGGGCACTGAAGCTTTCTTT. Residues: CASSLVGSWGTEAFF. The full variable domain, completed using reference TRBV7-2 and TRBJ1-1, is GAGVSQSPSNKVTEKGKDVELRCDPISGHTALYWYRQSLGQGLEFLIYFQGNSAPDKSGLPSDRFSAERTGGSVSTLTIQRTQQEDSAVYLCASSLVGSWGTEAFFGQGTRLTVV.

The chain combines TRBV20-1 with TRBJ2-4, with TRBD1 as a possible D gene (6 bases). TRBJ2-7 explains the end of the DNA better; the J call may be wrong. The CDR3 runs 15 residues. CDR1 DFQATT and CDR2 SNEGSKA come from the germline V gene (reference sequence). The CDR3 bases are TGCAGTGCAACCGGGACAACTAAAGGGGACTACGAGCAGTACTTC. It specifies CSATGTTKGDYEQYF.

As for this clonotype: At one boundary the junction diverges from the germline segment, which might be a read error. This chain uses TRBV4-1 with TRBJ1-4; 8 bases fit TRBD1. CDR1 and CDR2 (germline): MGHRA, YSYEKL. The CDR3 runs 16 residues. CDR3: CANSQGRGQTNEKLFF. DNA for the CDR3: TGCGCCAACAGCCAAGGCAGGGGGCAGACCAATGAAAAACTGTTTTTT.

This sequence joins TRBV11-2 and TRBJ2-2, with TRBD1 identical over 11 bases. The CDR3 contains 17 residues. The V and J ends lost 8 bases and 5 bases, in that order; junction bases with no gene match: 13. The germline CDR1 and CDR2 sequences are SGHAT and FQNNGV. The CDR3 DNA reads as TGTGCCAGCTTGAGCCCTATCCGGGACAGGGGGACCGGGGAGCTGTTTTTT. This encodes CASLSPIRDRGTGELFF.

This clonotype was picked up one time. This chain uses TRBV29-1 with TRBJ2-3; weak D call: TRBD2 (6 bases). CDR3 size: 15 residues. Germline CDR1 is SQVTM and CDR2 is ANQGSEA. V was trimmed by 3 bases and J by 2 bases, leaving 15 bases between them. CDR3 region: CSVDTGTGITDTQYF. In nucleotides, the CDR3 is TGCAGCGTTGACACCGGGACTGGAATCACAGATACGCAGTATTTT.

This clonotype showed up just once. The chain links TRBV25-1 to TRBJ1-2; weak D call: TRBD1 (6 bases). The CDR3 has 21 residues. CDR1 is MGHDK, CDR2 SYGVNS, per germline. V gave up 2 bases and J gave up 3 bases, with 31 bases separating them. The CDR3 reads CASSEGSLPRDTNRVDYGYTF. In DNA, the CDR3 is TGTGCCAGCAGTGAAGGAAGTCTACCGCGGGACACCAACCGGGTGGACTATGGCTACACCTTC.

V is TRBV5-1 and J is TRBJ2-7; either TRBD1 or TRBD2 may fit D (5 bases each). With 1 base removed from V and 3 bases from J, the gap between germline ends came to 23 bases. Germline assignment: CDR1 SGHRS and CDR2 YFSETQ. The CDR3 spans 18 residues. The CDR3 nucleotides read TGCGCCAGCAGCTTGTTTCAGTCGGTCGGGACGGCATTCTACGAGCAGTACTTC. It specifies CASSLFQSVGTAFYEQYF.

Only a few counts were recorded for this clonotype. J is TRBJ2-1 and V is TRBV29-1; the D is unclear. The CDR3 totals 16 residues. Germline CDR1 is SQVTM and CDR2 is ANQGSEA. V was shortened by 5 bases and J by 6 bases, with 23 bases between the two germline ends. In DNA, the CDR3 is TGCAGCGTTAATTTCGGTGCCGCCGGAATCGTCAATGAGCAGTTCTTC. The encoded protein is CSVNFGAAGIVNEQFF.